These 11 T cell receptor beta chains were sequenced from one sample in a study of blood T cell repertoires in COVID-19. Clones were read by immunoSEQ multiplex PCR, and TCRdb kept only the in-frame ones, dropping some. The table shows 110,000 to 150,000 clones, with 79% occurring only once. What was sequenced was peripheral blood. These receptors originate from a man aged 60 to 75 with acute or convalescent COVID-19.

This chain links TRBV5-4 with TRBJ2-2; 12 nucleotides agree with TRBD2. The junction had 6 bases not matched to a gene; V was cut back by 4 bases and J by 2 bases. The CDR3 has 17 amino acids. In germline, CDR1 is SGHNT, CDR2 YYREEE (reference sequence). CDR3 DNA sequence: TGTGCCAGCAGCCCTGGGACTAGCGGGCCCAACACCGGGGAGCTGTTTTTT. Encoded protein: CASSPGTSGPNTGELFF.

This chain joins TRBV5-8 and TRBJ2-7; 7 positions agree with TRBD1. CDR1 and CDR2 from the germline V gene are SGHTS and YDEGEE. Trimming took 0 bases from V and 2 from J; bases not matched to a gene: 8. The CDR3 has 16 residues. The CDR3 loop reads CASSLADRVGAYEQYF. The DNA for the CDR3 is TGTGCCAGCAGCTTGGCCGACAGGGTGGGTGCCTACGAGCAGTACTTC.

This chain links TRBV28 with TRBJ2-5; D is perhaps TRBD1 (8 bases). V was pared by 5 bases and J by 2 bases, with 15 bases between. There are 15 residues in the CDR3. Germline lookup yields CDR1 MDHEN and CDR2 SYDVKM. The CDR3 loop is CASSLTGGVQETQYF. CDR3 nucleotide sequence: TGTGCCAGCAGTCTTACAGGGGGGGTACAAGAGACCCAGTACTTC.

The chain has TRBV6-5 and TRBJ1-6; D gene unclear. CDR1 is MNHEY and CDR2 is SVGAGI in the germline V gene. Trimming pared 3 bases from V and 8 bases from J, leaving 11 bases between. CDR3 length: 14 amino acids. DNA for the CDR3: TGTGCCAGCAGTTATTCTGTTCGGGATTCACCCCTCCACTTT. It specifies CASSYSVRDSPLHF.

V and J are TRBV30 and TRBJ2-2, with 7 bases matching TRBD2. V gave up 3 bases and J gave up 6 bases; unmatched junction bases: 13. CDR3 length: 16 amino acids. Per germline, CDR1 GTSNPN and CDR2 SVGIG (reference sequence). The CDR3 DNA sequence: TGTGCCTGGAGGACGGGCGGGAGCTTCCAGGCCGGGGAGCTGTTTTTT. Translation gives CAWRTGGSFQAGELFF.

The J gene is TRBJ1-5, the V gene TRBV28, with a tentative D call TRBD1 (5 bases). There are 15 residues in the CDR3. V was pared by 6 bases and J by 5 bases, with 17 bases between. Germline lookup yields CDR1 MDHEN and CDR2 SYDVKM. The DNA for the CDR3 is TGTGCCAGCAGCAGGGCCTCCCCCCGTTATCAGCCCCAGCATTTT. The encoded protein is CASSRASPRYQPQHF.

The V and J genes are TRBV9 and TRBJ1-3; D is possibly TRBD1 (5 bases). CDR3 size: 15 residues. The V gene's germline CDR1 is SGDLS and CDR2 YYNGEE. Between the trimmed V and J ends, which lost 4 bases and 4 bases, there was a span of 15 bases. Here the CDR3 DNA reads TGTGCCAGCAGCTCGGGGGAAGCAGCGGGAAACACCATATATTTT. Translated: CASSSGEAAGNTIYF.

Here the CDR3 DNA reads TGTGCCAGCAGTGGAGCGGGAGCCGTGACAGATACGCAGTATTTT. Translating gives CASSGAGAVTDTQYF. The chain has TRBV6-1 and TRBJ2-3, with 8 bases fitting TRBD2. CDR1 MNHNS and CDR2 SASEGT come from the germline V gene. Trimming took 4 bases from V and 3 from J; bases not matched to a gene: 6. The CDR3 is 15 amino acids.

The V call is TRBV4-1, the J call TRBJ2-3; the match to TRBD2 covers 9 bases. V lost 5 bases to trimming and J lost 4 bases; unmatched junction nucleotides: 7. The CDR3 runs 15 residues. The V gene's germline CDR1 is MGHRA and CDR2 YSYEKL. The CDR3 region has the DNA TGCGCCAGCAGCACCGGGGTAGCGGGAGCAGATACGCAGTATTTT. As protein: CASSTGVAGADTQYF.

V gene TRBV3-1 (or the pseudogene TRBV3-2) combines with J gene TRBJ2-6, with 9 bases fitting TRBD1. Losses at the gene ends were 0 bases for V and 10 bases for J; bases not matched to a gene: 4. CDR3 length equals 15 residues. Germline-derived CDR1 and CDR2 are LGHDT and YNNKEL (reference sequence). This CDR3 is CASSQDRGTGNVLTF. DNA for the CDR3: TGTGCCAGCAGCCAAGATCGGGGGACAGGGAACGTCCTGACTTTC.

This clone was recorded only once. The V gene is TRBV5-1, the J gene TRBJ1-1; D may be TRBD1 (5 bases). Germline-derived CDR1 and CDR2 are SGHRS and YFSETQ. There are 14 residues in the CDR3. V was shortened by 2 bases and J by 4 bases, with 12 bases between the two germline ends. In DNA, the CDR3 is TGCGCCAGCAGCTTAAGGGTCGGGGGCACTGAAGCTTTCTTT. Translating it yields CASSLRVGGTEAFF.